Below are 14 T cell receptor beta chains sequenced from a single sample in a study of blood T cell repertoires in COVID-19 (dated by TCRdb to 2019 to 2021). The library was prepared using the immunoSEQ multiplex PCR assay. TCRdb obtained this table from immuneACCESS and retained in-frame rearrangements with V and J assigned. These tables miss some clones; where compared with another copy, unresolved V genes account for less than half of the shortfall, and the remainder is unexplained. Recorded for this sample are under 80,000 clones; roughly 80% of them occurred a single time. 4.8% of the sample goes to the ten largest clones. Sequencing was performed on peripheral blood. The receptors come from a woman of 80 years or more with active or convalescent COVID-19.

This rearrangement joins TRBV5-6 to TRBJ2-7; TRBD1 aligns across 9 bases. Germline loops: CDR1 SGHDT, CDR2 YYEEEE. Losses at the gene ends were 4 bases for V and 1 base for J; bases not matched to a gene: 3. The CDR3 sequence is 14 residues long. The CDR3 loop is CASSPGQGSYEQYF. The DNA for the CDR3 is TGTGCCAGCAGCCCGGGACAGGGTTCCTACGAGCAGTACTTC.

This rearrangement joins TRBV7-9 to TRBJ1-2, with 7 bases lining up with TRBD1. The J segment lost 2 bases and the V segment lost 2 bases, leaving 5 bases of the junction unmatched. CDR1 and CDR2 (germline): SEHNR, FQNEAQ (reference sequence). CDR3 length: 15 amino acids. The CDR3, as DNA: TGTGCCAGCAGCTTACCGGGACAGCTGAACTATGGCTACACCTTC. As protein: CASSLPGQLNYGYTF.

The CDR3 nucleotides read TGTGCCAGCAGCAACAGGGCCGGGGACACTGAAGCTTTCTTT. Its translation: CASSNRAGDTEAFF. The V call is TRBV11-2, the J call TRBJ1-1; perhaps TRBD1 as D (6 bases). Trimming took 5 bases from V and 3 from J, leaving 13 bases between them. In germline, CDR1 is SGHAT, CDR2 FQNNGV. CDR3 size: 14 residues.

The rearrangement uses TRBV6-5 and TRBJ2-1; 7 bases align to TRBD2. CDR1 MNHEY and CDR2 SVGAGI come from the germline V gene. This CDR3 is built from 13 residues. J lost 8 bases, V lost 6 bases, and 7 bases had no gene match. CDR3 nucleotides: TGTGCCAGCAGATCGGCCGGGAGGCATGAGCAGTTCTTC. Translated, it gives CASRSAGRHEQFF.

The CDR3 nucleotides read TGTGCCAGCACCAAATCGGGACAGGGGGCGCCTGAGCAGTACTTC. This translates into CASTKSGQGAPEQYF. The rearrangement joins TRBV6-5 to TRBJ2-7, with 12 bases fitting TRBD1. Per germline, CDR1 MNHEY and CDR2 SVGAGI. This CDR3 has 15 residues. The J segment lost 7 bases and the V segment lost 7 bases, leaving 11 bases of the junction unmatched.

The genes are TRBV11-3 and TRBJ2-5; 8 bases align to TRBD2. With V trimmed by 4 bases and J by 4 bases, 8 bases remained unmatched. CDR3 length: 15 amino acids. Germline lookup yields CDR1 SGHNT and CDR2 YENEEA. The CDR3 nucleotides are TGTGCCAGCAGCTCGGGTTTGGCGGGGGGAGAGACCCAGTACTTC. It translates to CASSSGLAGGETQYF.

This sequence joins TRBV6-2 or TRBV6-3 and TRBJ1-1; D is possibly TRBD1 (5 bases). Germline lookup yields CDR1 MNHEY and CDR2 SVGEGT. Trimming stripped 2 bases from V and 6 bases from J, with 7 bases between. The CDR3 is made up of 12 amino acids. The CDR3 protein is CASSYQGSEAFF. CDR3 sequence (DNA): TGTGCCAGCAGTTACCAGGGTTCTGAAGCTTTCTTT.

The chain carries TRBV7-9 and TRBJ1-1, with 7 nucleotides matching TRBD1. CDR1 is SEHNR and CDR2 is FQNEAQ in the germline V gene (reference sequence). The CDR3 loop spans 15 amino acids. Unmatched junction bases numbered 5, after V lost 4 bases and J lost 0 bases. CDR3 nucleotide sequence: TGTGCCAGCAGCTATAGACAGGGATTGAACACTGAAGCTTTCTTT. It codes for CASSYRQGLNTEAFF.

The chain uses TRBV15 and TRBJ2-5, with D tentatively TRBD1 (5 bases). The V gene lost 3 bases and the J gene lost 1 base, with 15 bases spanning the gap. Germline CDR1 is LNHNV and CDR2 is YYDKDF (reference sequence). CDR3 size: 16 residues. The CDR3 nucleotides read TGTGCCACCAGCAGGGTAGGGGATATACCCCAAGAGACCCAGTACTTC. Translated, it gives CATSRVGDIPQETQYF.

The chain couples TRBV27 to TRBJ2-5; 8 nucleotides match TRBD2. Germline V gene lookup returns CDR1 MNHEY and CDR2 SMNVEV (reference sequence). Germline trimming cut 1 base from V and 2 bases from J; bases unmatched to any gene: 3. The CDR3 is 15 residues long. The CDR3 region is CASSLYTSGQETQYF. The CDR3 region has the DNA TGTGCCAGCAGTTTATATACTAGCGGACAAGAGACCCAGTACTTC.

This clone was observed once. As DNA, the CDR3 is TGCAGCGTTTGGAAGAAGGGGGCGCGTGATGAGCAGTTCTTC. Encoded protein: CSVWKKGARDEQFF. This chain links TRBV29-1 with TRBJ2-1, with TRBD1 matching 7 bases. With 5 bases clipped from V and 8 bases from J, the junction kept 12 bases outside the gene matches. CDR3 length: 14 residues. Per the germline V gene, CDR1 is SQVTM and CDR2 is ANQGSEA.

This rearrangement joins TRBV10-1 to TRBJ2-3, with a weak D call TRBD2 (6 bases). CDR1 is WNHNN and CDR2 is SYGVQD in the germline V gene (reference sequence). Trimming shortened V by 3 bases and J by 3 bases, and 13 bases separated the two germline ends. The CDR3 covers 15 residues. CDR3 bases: TGCGCCAGCAGTGATGGAGGGGCGGGAACAGATACGCAGTATTTT. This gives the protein CASSDGGAGTDTQYF.

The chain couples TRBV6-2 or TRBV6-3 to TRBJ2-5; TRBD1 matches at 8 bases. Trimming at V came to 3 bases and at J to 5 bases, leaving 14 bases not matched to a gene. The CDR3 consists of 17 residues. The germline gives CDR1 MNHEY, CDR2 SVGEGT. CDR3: CASSYRLQGATEETQYF. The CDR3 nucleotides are TGTGCCAGCAGTTATAGGCTCCAGGGGGCGACGGAGGAGACCCAGTACTTC.

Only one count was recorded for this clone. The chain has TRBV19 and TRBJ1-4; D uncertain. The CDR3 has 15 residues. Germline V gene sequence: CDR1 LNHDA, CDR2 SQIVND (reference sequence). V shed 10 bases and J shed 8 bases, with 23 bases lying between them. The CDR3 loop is CATLQPGGPEEKLFF. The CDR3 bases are TGTGCCACCCTACAACCCGGAGGGCCCGAGGAAAAACTGTTTTTT.